This TCR beta chain was observed in a study of blood T cell repertoires in COVID-19. Study overall: T cells, B-cell-depleted T cells, or PBMCs supplied cDNA or gDNA.

Germline lookup yields CDR1 LNHDA and CDR2 SQIVND (reference sequence). The CDR3 extends over 13 amino acids. Trimming took 4 bases from V and 7 from J, leaving 10 bases between them. The study drew participants aged about 18 to 95 years from 20 to 30 US areas. For recovered donors of Cohort 3, there were two negative PCRs, clearance, or symptom resolution. Assay used: immunoSEQ multiplex PCR; TCRdb lists only in-frame clones, some missing. This table holds around 170,000 clones, under 90% found once. This sequence was found in a woman between 50 and 59 years old who had recovered from COVID-19. The sequenced sample was PBMCs or T cells enriched from blood (not recorded which). The chain has TRBV19 and TRBJ1-4; D gene uncertain. CDR3 coding DNA: TGTGCCAGTAGTAATACAGTAGGTGAAAAACTGTTTTTT. This gives the protein CASSNTVGEKLFF.